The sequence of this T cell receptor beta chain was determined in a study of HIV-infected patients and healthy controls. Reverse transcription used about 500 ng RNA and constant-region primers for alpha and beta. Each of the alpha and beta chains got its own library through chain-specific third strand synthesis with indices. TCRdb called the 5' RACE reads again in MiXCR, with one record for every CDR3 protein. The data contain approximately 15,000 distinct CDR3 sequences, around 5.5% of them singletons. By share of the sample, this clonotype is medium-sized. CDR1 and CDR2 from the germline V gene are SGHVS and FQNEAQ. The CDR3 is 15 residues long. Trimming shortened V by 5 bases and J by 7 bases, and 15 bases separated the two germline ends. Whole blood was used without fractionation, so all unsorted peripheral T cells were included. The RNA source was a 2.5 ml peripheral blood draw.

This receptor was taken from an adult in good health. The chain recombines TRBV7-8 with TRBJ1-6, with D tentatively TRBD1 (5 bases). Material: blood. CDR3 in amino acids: CASSPNEGSNSPLHF. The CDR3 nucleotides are TGTGCCAGCAGCCCGAACGAGGGGAGCAATTCACCCCTCCACTTT. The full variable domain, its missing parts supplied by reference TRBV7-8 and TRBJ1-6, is GAGVSQSPRYKVAKRGQDVALRCDPISGHVSLFWYQQALGQGPEFLTYFQNEAQLDKSGLPSDRFFAERPEGSVSTLKIQRTQQEDSAVYLCASSPNEGSNSPLHFGNGTRLTVT.